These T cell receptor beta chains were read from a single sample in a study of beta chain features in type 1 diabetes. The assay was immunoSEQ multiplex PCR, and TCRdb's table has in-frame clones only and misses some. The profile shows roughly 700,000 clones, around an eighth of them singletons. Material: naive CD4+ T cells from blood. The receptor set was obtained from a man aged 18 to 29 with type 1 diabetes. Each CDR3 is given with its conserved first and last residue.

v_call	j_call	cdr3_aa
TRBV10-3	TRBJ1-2	CAISDSGPSGYTF
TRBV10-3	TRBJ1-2	CAIEQGNGYTF
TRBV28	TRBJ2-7	CASSKATYEQYF
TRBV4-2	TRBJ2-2	CASSRDTGELFF
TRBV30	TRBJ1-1	CACYNTGVKNTEAFF
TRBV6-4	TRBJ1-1	CASSTHAAELTEAFF
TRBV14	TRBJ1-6	CASSQQAYNSPLHF
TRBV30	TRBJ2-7	CAWSGGSSSYEQYF
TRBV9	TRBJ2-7	CASSVAGQGSYEQYF
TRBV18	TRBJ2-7	CASSLRTESRRDYEQYF
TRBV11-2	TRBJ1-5	CASSQIEGSNQPQHF
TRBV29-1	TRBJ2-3	CSVDPTDTQYF
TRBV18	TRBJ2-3	CASSPTTSTDTQYF
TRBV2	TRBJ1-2	CASRKDSPGGYTF
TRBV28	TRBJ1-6	CASSLGDSPLHF
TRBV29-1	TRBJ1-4	CSALGRDNEKLFF
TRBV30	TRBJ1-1	CAWRPDTFLNTEAFF
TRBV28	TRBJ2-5	CASSLGTDWQETQYF
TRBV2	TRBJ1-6	CASSEVQGAYNSPLHF
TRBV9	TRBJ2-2	CASSVVLNTGELFF
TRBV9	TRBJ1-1	CASTPQDFGTEAFF
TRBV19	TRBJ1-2	CASLSEGTTYGYTF
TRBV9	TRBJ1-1	CASSVVGTGASNTEAFF
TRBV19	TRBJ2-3	CASSGQNTDTQYF